This T cell receptor beta chain was sequenced in a study of T cell repertoires in cytomegalovirus infection. Germline CDR1 and CDR2: SGHTA and FQGNSA. The V and J ends lost 5 bases and 6 bases respectively, with 14 bases between them. CDR3 size: 13 residues. This clonotype occurred many times. TCRdb reanalysed the reads using MiXCR and keeps one entry per CDR3 protein. The table lists some 350,000 distinct CDR3 sequences, around a sixth of them singletons. This chain joins TRBV7-2 and TRBJ2-7; D not certain. The origin of this receptor is a human donor in good health (CMV status not recorded). Some clones in this sample may be carry-over from other donors' samples. Sequencing input: PBMCs. The CDR3 DNA reads as TGTGCCAGCAGCGGCGGACCCCTCCGCGAGCAGTACTTC. Translated: CASSGGPLREQYF.